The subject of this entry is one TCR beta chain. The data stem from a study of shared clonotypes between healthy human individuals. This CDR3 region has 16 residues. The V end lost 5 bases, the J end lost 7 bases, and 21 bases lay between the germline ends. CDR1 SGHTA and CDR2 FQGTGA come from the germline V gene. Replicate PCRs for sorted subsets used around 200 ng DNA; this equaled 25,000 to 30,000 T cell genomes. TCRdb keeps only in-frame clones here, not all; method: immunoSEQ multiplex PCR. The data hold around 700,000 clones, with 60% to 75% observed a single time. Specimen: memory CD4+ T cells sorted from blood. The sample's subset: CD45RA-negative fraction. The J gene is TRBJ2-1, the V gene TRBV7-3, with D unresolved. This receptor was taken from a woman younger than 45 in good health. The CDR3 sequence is CASSPGLTAERNEQFF. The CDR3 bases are TGTGCCAGCAGCCCTGGGTTGACTGCGGAAAGGAATGAGCAGTTCTTC.